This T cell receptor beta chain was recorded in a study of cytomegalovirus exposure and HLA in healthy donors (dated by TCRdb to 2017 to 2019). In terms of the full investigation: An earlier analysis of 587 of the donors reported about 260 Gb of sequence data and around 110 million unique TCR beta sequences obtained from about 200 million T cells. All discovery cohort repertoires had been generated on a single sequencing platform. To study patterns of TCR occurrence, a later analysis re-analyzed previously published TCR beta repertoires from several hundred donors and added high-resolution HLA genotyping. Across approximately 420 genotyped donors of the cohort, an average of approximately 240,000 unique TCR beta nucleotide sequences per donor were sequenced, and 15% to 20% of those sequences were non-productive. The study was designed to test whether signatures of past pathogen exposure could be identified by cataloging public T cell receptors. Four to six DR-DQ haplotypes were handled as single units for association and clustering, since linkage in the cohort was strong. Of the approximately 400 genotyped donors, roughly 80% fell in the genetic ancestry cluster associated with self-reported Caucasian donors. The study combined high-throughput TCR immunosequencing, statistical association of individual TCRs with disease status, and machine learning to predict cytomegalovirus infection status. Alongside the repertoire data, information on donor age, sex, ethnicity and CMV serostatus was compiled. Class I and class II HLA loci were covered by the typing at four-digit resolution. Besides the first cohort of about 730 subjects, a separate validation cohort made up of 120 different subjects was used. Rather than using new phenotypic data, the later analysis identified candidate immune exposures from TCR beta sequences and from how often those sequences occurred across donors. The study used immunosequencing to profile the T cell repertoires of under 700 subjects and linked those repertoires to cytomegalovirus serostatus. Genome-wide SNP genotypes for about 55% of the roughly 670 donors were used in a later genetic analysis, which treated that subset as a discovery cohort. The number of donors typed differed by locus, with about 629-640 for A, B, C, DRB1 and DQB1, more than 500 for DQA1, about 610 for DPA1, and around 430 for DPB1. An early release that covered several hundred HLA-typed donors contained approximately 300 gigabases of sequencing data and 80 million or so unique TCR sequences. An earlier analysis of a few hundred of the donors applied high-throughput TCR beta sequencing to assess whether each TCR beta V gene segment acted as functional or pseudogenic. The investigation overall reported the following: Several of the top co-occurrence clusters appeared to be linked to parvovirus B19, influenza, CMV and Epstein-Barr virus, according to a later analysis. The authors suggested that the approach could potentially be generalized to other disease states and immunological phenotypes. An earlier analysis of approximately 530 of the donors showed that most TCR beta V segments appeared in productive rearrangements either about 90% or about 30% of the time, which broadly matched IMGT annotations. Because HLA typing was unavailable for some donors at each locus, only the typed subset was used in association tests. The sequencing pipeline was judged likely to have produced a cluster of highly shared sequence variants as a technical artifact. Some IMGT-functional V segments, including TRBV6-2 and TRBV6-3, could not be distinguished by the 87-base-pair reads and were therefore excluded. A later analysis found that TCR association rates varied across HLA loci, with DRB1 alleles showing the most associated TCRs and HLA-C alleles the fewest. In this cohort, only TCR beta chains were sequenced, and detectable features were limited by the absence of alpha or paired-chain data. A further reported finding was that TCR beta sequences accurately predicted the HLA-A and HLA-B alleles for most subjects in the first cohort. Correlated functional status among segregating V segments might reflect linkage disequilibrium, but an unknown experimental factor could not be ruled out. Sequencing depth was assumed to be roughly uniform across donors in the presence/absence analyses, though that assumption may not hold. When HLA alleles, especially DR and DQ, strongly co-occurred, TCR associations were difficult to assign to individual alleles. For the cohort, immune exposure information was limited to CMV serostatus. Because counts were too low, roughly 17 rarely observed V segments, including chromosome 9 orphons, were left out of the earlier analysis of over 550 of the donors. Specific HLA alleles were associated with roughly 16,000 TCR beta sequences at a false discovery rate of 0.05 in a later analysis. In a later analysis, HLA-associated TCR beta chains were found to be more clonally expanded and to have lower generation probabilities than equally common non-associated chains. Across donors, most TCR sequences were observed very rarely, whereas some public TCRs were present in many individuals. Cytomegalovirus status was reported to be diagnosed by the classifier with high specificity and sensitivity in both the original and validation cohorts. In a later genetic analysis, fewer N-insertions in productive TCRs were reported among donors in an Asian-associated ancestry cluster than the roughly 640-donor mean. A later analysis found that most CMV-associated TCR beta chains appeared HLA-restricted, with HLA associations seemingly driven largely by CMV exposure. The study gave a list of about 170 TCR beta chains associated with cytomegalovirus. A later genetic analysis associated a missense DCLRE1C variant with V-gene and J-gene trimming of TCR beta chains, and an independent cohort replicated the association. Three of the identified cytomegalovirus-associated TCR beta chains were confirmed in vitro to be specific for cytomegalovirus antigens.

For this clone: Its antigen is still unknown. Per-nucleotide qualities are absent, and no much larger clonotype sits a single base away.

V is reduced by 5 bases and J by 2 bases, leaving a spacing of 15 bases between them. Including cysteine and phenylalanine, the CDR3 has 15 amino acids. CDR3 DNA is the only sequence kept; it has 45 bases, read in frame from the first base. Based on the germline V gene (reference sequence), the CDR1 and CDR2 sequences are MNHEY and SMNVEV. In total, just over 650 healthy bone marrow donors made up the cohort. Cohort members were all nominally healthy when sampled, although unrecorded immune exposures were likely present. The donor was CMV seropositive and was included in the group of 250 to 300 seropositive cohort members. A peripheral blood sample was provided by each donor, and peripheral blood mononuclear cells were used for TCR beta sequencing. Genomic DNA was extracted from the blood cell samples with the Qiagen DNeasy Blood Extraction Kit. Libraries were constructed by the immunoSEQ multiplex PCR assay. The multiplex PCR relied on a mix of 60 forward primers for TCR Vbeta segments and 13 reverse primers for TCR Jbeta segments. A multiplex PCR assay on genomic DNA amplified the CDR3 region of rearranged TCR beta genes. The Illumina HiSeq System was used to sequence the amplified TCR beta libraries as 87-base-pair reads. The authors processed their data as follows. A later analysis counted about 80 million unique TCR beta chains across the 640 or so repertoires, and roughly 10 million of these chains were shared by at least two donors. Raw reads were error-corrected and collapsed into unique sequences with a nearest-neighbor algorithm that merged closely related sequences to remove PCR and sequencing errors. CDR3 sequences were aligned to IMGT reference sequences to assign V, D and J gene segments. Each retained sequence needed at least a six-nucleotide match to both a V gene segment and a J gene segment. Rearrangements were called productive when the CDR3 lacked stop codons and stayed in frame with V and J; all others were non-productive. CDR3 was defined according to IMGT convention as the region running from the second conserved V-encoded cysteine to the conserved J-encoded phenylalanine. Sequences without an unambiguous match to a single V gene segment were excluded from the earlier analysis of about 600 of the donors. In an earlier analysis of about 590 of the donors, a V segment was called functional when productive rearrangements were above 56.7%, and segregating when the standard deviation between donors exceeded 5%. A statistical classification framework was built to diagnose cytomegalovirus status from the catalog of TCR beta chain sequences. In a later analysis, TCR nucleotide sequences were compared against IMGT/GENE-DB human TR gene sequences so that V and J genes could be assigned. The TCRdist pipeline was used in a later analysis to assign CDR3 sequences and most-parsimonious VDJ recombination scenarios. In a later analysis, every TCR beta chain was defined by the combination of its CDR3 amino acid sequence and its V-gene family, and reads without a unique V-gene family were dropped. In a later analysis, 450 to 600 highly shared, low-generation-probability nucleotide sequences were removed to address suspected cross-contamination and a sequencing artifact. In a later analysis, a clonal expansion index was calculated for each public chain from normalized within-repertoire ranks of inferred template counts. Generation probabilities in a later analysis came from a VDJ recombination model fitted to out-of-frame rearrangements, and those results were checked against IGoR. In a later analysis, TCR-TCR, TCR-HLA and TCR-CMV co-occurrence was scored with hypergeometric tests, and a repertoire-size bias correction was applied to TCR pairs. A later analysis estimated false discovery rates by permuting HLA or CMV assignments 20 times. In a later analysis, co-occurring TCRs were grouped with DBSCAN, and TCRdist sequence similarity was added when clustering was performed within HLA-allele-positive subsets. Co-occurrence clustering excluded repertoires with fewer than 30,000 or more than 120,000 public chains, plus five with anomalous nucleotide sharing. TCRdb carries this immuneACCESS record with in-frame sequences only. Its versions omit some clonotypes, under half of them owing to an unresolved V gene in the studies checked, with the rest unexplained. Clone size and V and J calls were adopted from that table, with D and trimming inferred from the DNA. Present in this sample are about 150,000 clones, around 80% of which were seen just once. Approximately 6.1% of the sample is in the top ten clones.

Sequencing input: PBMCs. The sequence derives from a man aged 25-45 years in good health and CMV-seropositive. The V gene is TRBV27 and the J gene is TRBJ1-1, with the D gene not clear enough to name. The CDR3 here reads CASSEGLGVNTEAFF. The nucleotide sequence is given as TGTGCCAGCAGTGAGGGTCTCGGGGTTAACACTGAAGCTTTCTTT.